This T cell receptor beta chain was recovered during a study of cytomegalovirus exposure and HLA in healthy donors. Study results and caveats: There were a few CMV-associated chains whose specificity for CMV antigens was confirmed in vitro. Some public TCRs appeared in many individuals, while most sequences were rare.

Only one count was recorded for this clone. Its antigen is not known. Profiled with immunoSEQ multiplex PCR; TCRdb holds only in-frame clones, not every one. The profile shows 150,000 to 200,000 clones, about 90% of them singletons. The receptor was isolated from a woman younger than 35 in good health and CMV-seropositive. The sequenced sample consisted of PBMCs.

DNA for the CDR3: TGCGCCAGCAGCCAATATGGACTCGATGAGCAGTTCTTC. Translation gives CASSQYGLDEQFF. The V and J genes are TRBV4-1 and TRBJ2-1; the D gene is possibly TRBD2 (5 bases). V was trimmed by 2 bases and J by 8 bases, leaving 10 bases between them. The germline V gene has CDR1 MGHRA and CDR2 YSYEKL. CDR3 length: 13 amino acids.